This TCR beta chain was profiled in a study of beta chain features in type 1 diabetes. Study context: Age, gender and cell yields were alike across patients and healthy donors. Roughly 98 million sorted cells were examined across all samples.

Study conclusions and caveats: In type 1 diabetes patients, VDJ junctions had fewer insertions; deletions at these junctions were more frequent. TCRB CDR3 length was moderately but significantly reduced in all four CD4+ subsets of Type 1 diabetes patients.

Based on CD45RO/CCR7/CD25/CD127/CD95/CD27, CD4+ regulatory, stem cell-like memory, naive and central memory cells were sorted. On this clone itself: Its antigen remains unidentified.

Germline lookup yields CDR1 GTSNPN and CDR2 SVGIG (reference sequence). V lost 6 bases to trimming and J lost 5 bases, with 10 bases between them. The CDR3 has 12 residues. Expressed TCRB transcripts were sequenced because the entire RNA isolate underwent reverse transcription. TCRdb's copy holds only in-frame clones and misses some; the assay was immunoSEQ multiplex PCR. The repertoire holds about 260,000 clones, about 24% seen once, with 0.012% in the top ten. The sequenced sample consisted of naive CD4+ T cells from blood. This TCR came from a woman aged 30 to 39 with type 1 diabetes. The genes are TRBV30 and TRBJ2-2; tentative D call: TRBD1 (5 bases). The chain's CDR3 is CACPGKTGELFF. For the CDR3, the DNA is TGTGCCTGTCCAGGGAAGACCGGGGAGCTGTTTTTT.